The clone carrying this T cell receptor beta chain was recorded once. This record belongs to a study of OX40 agonist ivuxolimab in advanced cancers. Generated by immunoSEQ multiplex PCR, the TCRdb table keeps only in-frame clones and is missing some. This repertoire shows roughly 68,000 clones, 80% to 90% found once; its top ten account for 3% to 4%. V was clipped by 1 base and J by 5 bases, with 8 bases between them. The CDR3 covers 13 residues. CDR1 and CDR2 from the germline V gene are SGHVS and FQNEAQ. The TCR sequence derives from an adult with an advanced solid tumor such as melanoma, head and neck, liver or kidney cancer. The sample consisted of CD4+ or CD8+ T cells sorted from blood, taken in a trial of the OX40 agonist ivuxolimab. The chain joins TRBV7-8 to TRBJ2-5; D call uncertain. CDR3 residues: CASSLVLSETQYF. For the CDR3, the DNA is TGTGCCAGCAGCTTAGTTCTCTCCGAGACCCAGTACTTC.